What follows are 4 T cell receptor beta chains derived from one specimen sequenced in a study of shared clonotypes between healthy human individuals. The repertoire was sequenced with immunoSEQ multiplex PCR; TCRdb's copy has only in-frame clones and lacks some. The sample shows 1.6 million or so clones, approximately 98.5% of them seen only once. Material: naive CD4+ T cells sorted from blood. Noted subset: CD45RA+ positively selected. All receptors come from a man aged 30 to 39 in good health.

The CDR3 loop is CASSYRVLIHQETQYF. In DNA form, the CDR3 reads TGTGCCAGCAGCTACAGGGTCCTAATACACCAAGAGACCCAGTACTTC. This sequence joins TRBV7-9 and TRBJ2-5; weak D call: TRBD1 (6 bases). V lost 4 bases to trimming and J lost 0 bases, with 15 bases between them. This CDR3 has 16 residues. Germline V gene data show CDR1 as SEHNR and CDR2 as FQNEAQ (reference sequence). Filled out from reference TRBV7-9 and TRBJ2-5, the complete variable domain reads DTGVSQNPRHKITKRGQNVTFRCDPISEHNRLYWYRQTLGQGPEFLTYFQNEAQLEKSRLLSDRFSAERPKGSFSTLEIQRTEQGDSAMYLCASSYRVLIHQETQYFGPGTRLLVL.

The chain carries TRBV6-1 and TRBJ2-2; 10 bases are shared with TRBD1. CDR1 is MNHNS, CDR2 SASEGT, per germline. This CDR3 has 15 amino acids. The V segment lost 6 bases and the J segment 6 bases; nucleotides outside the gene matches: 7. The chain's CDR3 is CASRRQGASAGELFF. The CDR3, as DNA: TGTGCCAGCAGGAGACAGGGGGCCTCGGCCGGGGAGCTGTTTTTT.

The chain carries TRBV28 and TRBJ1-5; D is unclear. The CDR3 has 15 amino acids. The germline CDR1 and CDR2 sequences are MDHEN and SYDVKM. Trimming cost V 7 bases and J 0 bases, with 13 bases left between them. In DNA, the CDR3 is TGTGCCAGCACCATCAAATTGGGTAGCAATCAGCCCCAGCATTTT. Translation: CASTIKLGSNQPQHF.

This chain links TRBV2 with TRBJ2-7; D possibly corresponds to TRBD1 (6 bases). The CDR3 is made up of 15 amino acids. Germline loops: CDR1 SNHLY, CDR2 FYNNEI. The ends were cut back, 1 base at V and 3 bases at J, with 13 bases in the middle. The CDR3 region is CASSEGPTGIYEQYF. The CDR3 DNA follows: TGTGCCAGCAGTGAAGGGCCCACAGGGATCTACGAGCAGTACTTC.